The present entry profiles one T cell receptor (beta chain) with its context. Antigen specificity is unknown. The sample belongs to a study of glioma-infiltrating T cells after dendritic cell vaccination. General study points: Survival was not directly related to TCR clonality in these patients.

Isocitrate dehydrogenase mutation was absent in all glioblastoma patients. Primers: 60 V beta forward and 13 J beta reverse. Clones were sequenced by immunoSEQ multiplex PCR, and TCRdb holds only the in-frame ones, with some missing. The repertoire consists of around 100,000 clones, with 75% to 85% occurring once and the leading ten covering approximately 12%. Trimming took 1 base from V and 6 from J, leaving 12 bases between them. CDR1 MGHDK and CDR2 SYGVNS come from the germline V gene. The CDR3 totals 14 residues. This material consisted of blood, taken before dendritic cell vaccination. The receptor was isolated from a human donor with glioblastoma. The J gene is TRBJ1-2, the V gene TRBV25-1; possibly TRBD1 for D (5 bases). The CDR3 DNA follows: TGTGCCAGCAGTGAATCCGGGGGAGGTGATGGCTACACCTTC. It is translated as CASSESGGGDGYTF.